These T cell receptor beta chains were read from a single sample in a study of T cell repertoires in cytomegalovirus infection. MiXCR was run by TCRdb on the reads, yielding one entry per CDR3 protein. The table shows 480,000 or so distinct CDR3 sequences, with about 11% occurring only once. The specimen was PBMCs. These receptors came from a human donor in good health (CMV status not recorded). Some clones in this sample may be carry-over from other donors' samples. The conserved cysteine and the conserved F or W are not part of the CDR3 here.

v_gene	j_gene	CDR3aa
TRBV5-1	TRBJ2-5	ASTSGGSRETQY
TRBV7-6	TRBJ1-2	ASSLGGVANSNYGYT
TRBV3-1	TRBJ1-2	ASSQGNAGGAWGYT
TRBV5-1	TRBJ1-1	ASSVTPGTDKGAF
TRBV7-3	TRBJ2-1	ASSLSSGGGNEQF
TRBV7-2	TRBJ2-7	ASSLTGGYGYEQY
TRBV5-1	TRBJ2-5	ASSILQGAPQETQY
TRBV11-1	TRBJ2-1	ASSVGTSGEQF
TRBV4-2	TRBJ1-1	ASRSFGQGDTEAF
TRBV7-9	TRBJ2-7	ASTPLAFTAYEQY
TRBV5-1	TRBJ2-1	ASSLVAEQF
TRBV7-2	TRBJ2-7	ASSLVTPPPAYEQY
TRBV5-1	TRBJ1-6	ASSLGNQGRSPLH
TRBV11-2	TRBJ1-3	ASSLEVGNTIY
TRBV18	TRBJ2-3	ASSPTSGHTDTQY
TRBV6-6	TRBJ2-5	ASSYPGFGVETQY
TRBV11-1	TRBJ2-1	ASSLENWGVNEQF
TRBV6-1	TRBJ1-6	ASSEANWGSYNSPLH
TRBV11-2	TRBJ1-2	ASSLKGADYGYT
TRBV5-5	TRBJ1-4	ASSRGRRGEKLF
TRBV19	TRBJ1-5	ASSIAPVGVNQPQH
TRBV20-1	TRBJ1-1	SAQPGQGVGWEGAF
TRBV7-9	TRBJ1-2	ASSPPGDSGYT
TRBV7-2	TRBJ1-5	ASSPPLGKGLNQPQH
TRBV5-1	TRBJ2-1	ASSLGGGASYNEQF
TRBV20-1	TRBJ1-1	SARDGGGRGAF
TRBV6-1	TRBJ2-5	ATYYRETQY
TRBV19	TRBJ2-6	ASSILLRALSGANVLT
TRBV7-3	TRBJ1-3	ASSLGDGIAGNTIY
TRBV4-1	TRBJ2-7	ASSQGGGTPYEQY
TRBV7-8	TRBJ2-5	ASTPGGQGGVETQY
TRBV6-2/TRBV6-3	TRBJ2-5	ASRKRQETQY
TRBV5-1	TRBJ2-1	ASGTGGSYNEQF
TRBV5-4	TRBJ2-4	ASSLGEGKVAKNIQY
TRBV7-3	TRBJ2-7	ASSLTASVDTYEQY
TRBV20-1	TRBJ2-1	SQEGVGGPGNEQF
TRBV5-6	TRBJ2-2	ASSLPRGETGELF
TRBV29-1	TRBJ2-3	SVEGASGSADTQY
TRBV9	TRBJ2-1	ASSPGTVDNEQF
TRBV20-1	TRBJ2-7	SAKGLAFYEQY
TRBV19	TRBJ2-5	ASSTASGLLGETQY
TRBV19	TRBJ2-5	ASSRVLRGQETQY
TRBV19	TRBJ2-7	ASKTGQGAYEQY
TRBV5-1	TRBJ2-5	ASSLSSGWTQY
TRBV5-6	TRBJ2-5	ASSLMRDSLGETQY
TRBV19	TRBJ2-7	ATSLSSYEQY
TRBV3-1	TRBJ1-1	ASSQPGQTNTEAF
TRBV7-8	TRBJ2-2	ASRPRDTMPPGELF
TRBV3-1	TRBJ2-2	ATSGTGANTGELF
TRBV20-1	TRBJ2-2	SASGTRNTGELF
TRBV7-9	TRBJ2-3	ASSDKPGDTQY
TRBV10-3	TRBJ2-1	AISDPDDNNEQF
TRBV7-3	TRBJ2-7	ASSRNSGSACEQY